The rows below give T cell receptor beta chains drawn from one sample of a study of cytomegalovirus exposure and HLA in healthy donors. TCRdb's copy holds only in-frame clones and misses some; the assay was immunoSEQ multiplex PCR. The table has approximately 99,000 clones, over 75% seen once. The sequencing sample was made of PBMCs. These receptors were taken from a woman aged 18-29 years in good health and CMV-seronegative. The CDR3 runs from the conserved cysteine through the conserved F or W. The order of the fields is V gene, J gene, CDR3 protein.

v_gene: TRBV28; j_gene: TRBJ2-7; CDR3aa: CASSYPGGQGVHEQYF
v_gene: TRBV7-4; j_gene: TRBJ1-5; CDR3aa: CASSLRSPGQGFQPQHF
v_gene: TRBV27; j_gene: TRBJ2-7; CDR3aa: CATSRGFEQYF
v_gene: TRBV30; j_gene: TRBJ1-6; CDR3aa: CAWSVQGLYSPLHF
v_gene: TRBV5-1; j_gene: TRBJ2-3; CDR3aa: CASSLGGTSPYF
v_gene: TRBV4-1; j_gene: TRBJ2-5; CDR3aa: CASSQFENSQETQYF
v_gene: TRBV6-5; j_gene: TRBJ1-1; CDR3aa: CASSYRPPGRTEAFF
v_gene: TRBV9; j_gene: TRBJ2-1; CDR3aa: CASSVAGGGYNEQFF
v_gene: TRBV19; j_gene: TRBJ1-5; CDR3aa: CASSTQDSPPQHF
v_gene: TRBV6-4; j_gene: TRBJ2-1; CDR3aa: CASSWTGTSEQFF
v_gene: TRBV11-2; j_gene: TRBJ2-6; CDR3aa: CASSSRPGVPGANVLTF
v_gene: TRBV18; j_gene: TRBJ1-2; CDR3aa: CASSPQGLPNYGYTF
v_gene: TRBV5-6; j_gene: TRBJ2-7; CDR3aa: CASSFGHWTYEQYF
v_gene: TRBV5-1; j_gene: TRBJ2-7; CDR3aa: CASSLVASSYEQYF
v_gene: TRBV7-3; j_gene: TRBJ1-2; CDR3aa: CASSPYGYTF
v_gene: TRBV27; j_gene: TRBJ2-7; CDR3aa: CASSNRGPTREQYF
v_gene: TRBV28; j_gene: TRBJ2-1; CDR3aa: CASSPLADYNEQFF
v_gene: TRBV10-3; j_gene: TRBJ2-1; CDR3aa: CAISESASGGARNEQFF
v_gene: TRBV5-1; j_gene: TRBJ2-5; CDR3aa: CASSLGPREETQYF
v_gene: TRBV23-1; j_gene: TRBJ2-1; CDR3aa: CASSRPQGLGYNEQFF
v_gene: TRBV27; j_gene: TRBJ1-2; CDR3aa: CASSSGGYGYTF
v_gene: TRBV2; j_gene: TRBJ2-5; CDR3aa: CASSEAGLRETQYF
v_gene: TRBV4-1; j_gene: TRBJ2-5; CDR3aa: CASSLSGGSVETQYF
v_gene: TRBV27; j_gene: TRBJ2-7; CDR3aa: CASSLGQGNLYEQYF
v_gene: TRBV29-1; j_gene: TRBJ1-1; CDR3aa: CSVEGWFRLEDTEAFF
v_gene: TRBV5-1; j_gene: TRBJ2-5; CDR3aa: CASSPSGQETQYF
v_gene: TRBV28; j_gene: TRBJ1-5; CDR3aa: CASSFEAGGYQPQHF
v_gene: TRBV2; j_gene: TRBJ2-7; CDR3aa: CASRGTGGYEQYF
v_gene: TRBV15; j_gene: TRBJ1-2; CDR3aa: CATSRANYGYTF
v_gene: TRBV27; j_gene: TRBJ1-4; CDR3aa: CASSLGFTGEKLFF
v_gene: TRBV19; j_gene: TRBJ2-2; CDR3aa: CASSHRKGGLNTGELFF
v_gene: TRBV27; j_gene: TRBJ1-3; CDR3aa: CASSSSFGGSGNTIYF
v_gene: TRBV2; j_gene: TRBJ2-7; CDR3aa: CASSRGDSYEQYF
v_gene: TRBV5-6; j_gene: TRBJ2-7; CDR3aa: CASSFGSGSYEQYF
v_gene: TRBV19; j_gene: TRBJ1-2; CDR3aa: CASSMIGNRANYGYTF
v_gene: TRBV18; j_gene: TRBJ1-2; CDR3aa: CASSGDRGNYGYTF
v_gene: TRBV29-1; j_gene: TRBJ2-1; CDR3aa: CSAPLLSGDGYNEQFF
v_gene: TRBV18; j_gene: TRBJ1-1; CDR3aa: CASSIYRGRDTEAFF
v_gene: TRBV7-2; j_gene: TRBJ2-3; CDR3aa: CASSFAPAGGPNTQYF
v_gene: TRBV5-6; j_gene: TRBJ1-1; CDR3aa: CASSLAYEAFF
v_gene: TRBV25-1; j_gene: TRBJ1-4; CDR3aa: CASSEPRGAGEKLFF
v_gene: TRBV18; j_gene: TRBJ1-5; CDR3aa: CASSGTGSDQPQHF
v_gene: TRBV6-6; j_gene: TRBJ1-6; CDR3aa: CASSYGQANSPLHF
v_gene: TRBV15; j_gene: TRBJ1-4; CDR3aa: CATSREGQPNEKLFF
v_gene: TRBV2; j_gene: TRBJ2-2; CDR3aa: CASSLAGGPRGGELFF
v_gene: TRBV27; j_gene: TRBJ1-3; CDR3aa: CASSLRGPGNTIYF